Following are 7 T cell receptor beta chains from one sample sequenced in a study of blood T cell repertoires in COVID-19. Profiled with immunoSEQ multiplex PCR; TCRdb holds only in-frame clones, not every one. The sample lists 300,000 to 400,000 clones, 88% seen once, with approximately 0.96% in the top ten. The specimen sequenced was PBMCs or T cells enriched from blood (not recorded which). These receptors were collected from a woman aged 25 to 39 with acute COVID-19.

V gene TRBV7-2 combines with J gene TRBJ1-1; 9 bases map to TRBD1. The V gene's germline CDR1 is SGHTA and CDR2 FQGNSA. V was clipped by 5 bases and J by 4 bases; unmatched bases: 11. This CDR3 is 16 amino acids long. The CDR3 region has the DNA TGTGCCAGCAGCCCAGGACAGGGGAGAGGGGGCACTGAAGCTTTCTTT. Translation: CASSPGQGRGGTEAFF.

The J gene is TRBJ2-3, the V gene TRBV3-1 (or the pseudogene TRBV3-2); 13 positions match TRBD2. Germline CDR1 is LGHDT and CDR2 is YNNKEL (reference sequence). The CDR3 consists of 21 residues. Losses at the gene ends were 1 base for V and 4 bases for J; bases not matched to a gene: 17. CDR3 in amino acids: CASSQALLTSGGTPTADTQYF. The DNA for the CDR3 is TGTGCCAGCAGCCAAGCTCTCCTGACTAGCGGGGGGACTCCGACGGCAGATACGCAGTATTTT.

The rearrangement links TRBV5-1 to TRBJ1-5, with D perhaps TRBD1 (5 bases). This CDR3 region has 16 residues. V was trimmed by 4 bases and J by 6 bases, leaving 20 bases between them. Germline values: CDR1 SGHRS, CDR2 YFSETQ. CDR3 loop: CASSPGLVQGSQPQHF. In nucleotides, the CDR3 is TGCGCCAGCAGCCCGGGTTTGGTCCAGGGAAGTCAGCCCCAGCATTTT. Variable domain in full (rest from reference TRBV5-1 and TRBJ1-5): KAGVTQTPRYLIKTRGQQVTLSCSPISGHRSVSWYQQTPGQGLQFLFEYFSETQRNKGNFPGRFSGRQFSNSRSEMNVSTLELGDSALYLCASSPGLVQGSQPQHFGDGTRLSIL.

The chain has TRBV19 and TRBJ1-2, with 7 bases fitting TRBD1. CDR3 size: 13 residues. Germline V gene data show CDR1 as LNHDA and CDR2 as SQIVND (reference sequence). V dropped 7 bases and J dropped 2; count of bases not matched to a gene: 4. For the CDR3, the DNA is TGTGCCAGTAAGGCACAGGGGAACTATGGCTACACCTTC. Its protein is CASKAQGNYGYTF.

J is TRBJ2-1 and V is TRBV27; TRBD2 matches at 8 bases. This CDR3 is built from 13 residues. Germline CDR1 reads MNHEY; CDR2 reads SMNVEV (reference sequence). With V trimmed by 0 bases and J by 10 bases, 2 bases remained unmatched. The CDR3 bases are TGTGCCAGCAGTTTATCTAGCGGGGTCGAGCAGTTCTTC. Encoded protein: CASSLSSGVEQFF.

This clone was observed a handful of times. Other nucleotide sequences in the sample specify the same CDR3. Written as DNA, the CDR3 is TGCGCCAGCAGCTTGGGTAGGGGAACTGAAGCTTTCTTT. As protein: CASSLGRGTEAFF. This sequence joins TRBV5-1 and TRBJ1-1; a possible D gene is TRBD1 (5 bases). CDR1 is SGHRS and CDR2 is YFSETQ in the germline V gene. Trimming stripped 0 bases from V and 5 bases from J, with 8 bases between. This CDR3 contains 13 residues.

The chain employs TRBV7-3 and TRBJ2-3; 14 positions match TRBD2. Trimming cost V 4 bases and J 6 bases; bases outside gene matches: 3. Germline V CDR1 and CDR2: SGHTA, FQGTGA. This CDR3 is 15 amino acids long. CDR3 protein: CASSSGLAGDDTQYF. The CDR3, as DNA: TGTGCCAGCAGCTCGGGACTAGCGGGGGACGATACGCAGTATTTT.